Following are 26 T cell receptor beta chains from one sample sequenced in a study of Graves' ophthalmopathy and Graves' hyperthyroidism (dated by TCRdb to 2016 to 2019). Sequencer: Illumina HiSeq 2000. For repertoire sequencing, the TCR beta CDR3 regions were amplified from RNA transcripts. HTBI primers and the Qiagen OneStep RT-PCR kit were used in a first-round RT-PCR, which was followed by a second-round multiplex PCR, size selection and purification. The public reads were quality trimmed at Q25 with fastp and then assembled into clones with MiXCR by TCRdb, keeping productive beta chains. Rows matching on CDR3 protein sequence are summarized as one entry with the most common DNA and genes. Within this sample are fewer than 400,000 distinct CDR3 sequences, with approximately 20% of them counted one time only. Clones ranked in the top ten supply roughly 1.4% of the sample. The sample consisted of peripheral blood. Receptor source: a woman aged 18-29 years with Graves' ophthalmopathy. Donor details come from another sample of the same person, matched by shared clones.

At least ten counts were recorded for this clonotype. The chain recombines TRBV29-1 with TRBJ2-7, with 7 bases aligning to TRBD1. After removal of 0 bases from V and 6 bases from J, the junction contained 11 bases not matched to a gene. The CDR3 has 15 amino acids. From germline, CDR1 is SQVTM and CDR2 ANQGSEA. The CDR3 loop is CSVEDGEGASGEQYF. DNA for the CDR3: TGCAGCGTTGAAGATGGTGAGGGGGCGTCGGGCGAGCAGTACTTC.

This clonotype was counted many times. The chain employs TRBV4-1 and TRBJ2-7; D might be TRBD1 (6 bases). The V gene lost 2 bases and the J gene lost 4 bases, with 9 bases spanning the gap. CDR1 MGHRA and CDR2 YSYEKL come from the germline V gene. This CDR3 is built from 13 residues. The DNA for the CDR3 is TGCGCCAGCAGCCAAAAACAGGGTTACGAGCAGTACTTC. Residues: CASSQKQGYEQYF.

This clonotype appeared many times. The chain employs TRBV6-5 and TRBJ1-1; TRBD1 matches at 7 bases. Germline V gene data show CDR1 as MNHEY and CDR2 as SVGAGI. Losses at the gene ends were 6 bases for V and 9 bases for J; bases not matched to a gene: 7. The CDR3 loop spans 12 amino acids. Here the CDR3 reads CASRSTGAKAFF. The CDR3 bases are TGTGCCAGCAGGTCTACAGGGGCAAAAGCTTTCTTT.

The sample holds many counts of this clonotype. The chain employs TRBV29-1 and TRBJ1-2; a weak D match, TRBD1 (5 bases). This CDR3 has 12 residues. Germline CDR1 is SQVTM and CDR2 is ANQGSEA. The germline V and J ends were trimmed by 4 bases and 5 bases, with 11 bases remaining between them. In nucleotides, the CDR3 is TGCAGCGTTGTAGAGGGGTCTTATGGCTACACCTTC. Translation gives CSVVEGSYGYTF.

This clonotype was recorded many times. The V and J genes are TRBV29-1 and TRBJ1-1; TRBD1 is a possible D gene (6 bases). Between the trimmed V and J ends, which lost 3 bases and 4 bases, there was a span of 12 bases. The CDR3 has 13 amino acids. The germline V gene has CDR1 SQVTM and CDR2 ANQGSEA. CDR3 nucleotide sequence: TGCAGCGTTGACTGGGGGCGGGCCACTGAAGCTTTCTTT. Translating it yields CSVDWGRATEAFF.

This clonotype was picked up many times. The chain links TRBV7-3 to TRBJ2-5; D is possibly TRBD2 (6 bases). The CDR3 length is 15 residues. V lost 5 bases, J lost 5 bases, and 18 bases lay in between. Germline CDR1 SGHTA, CDR2 FQGTGA. CDR3: CASSLLAGRQETQYF. In nucleotides, the CDR3 is TGTGCCAGCAGCCTTTTGGCGGGGCGCCAGGAGACCCAGTACTTC.

This clonotype was seen repeatedly, ten times or more. This chain joins TRBV7-9 and TRBJ1-1; TRBD1 aligns across 7 bases. Germline trimming cut 4 bases from V and 9 bases from J; bases unmatched to any gene: 11. The CDR3 spans 14 residues. Germline CDR1 is SEHNR and CDR2 is FQNEAQ (reference sequence). The CDR3 is CASSSRDREGKAFF. The CDR3, as DNA: TGTGCCAGCAGCTCGCGAGACAGGGAGGGCAAAGCTTTCTTT.

This clonotype was counted ten times or more. This rearrangement joins TRBV27 to TRBJ2-7; 10 bases are a match to TRBD2. Looked up from germline, CDR1 is MNHEY and CDR2 is SMNVEV (reference sequence). This CDR3 is 13 amino acids long. V gave up 4 bases and J gave up 4 bases; unmatched junction bases: 1. The CDR3 sequence: CASSSGLAYEQYF. The CDR3 DNA is TGTGCCAGCAGTTCGGGACTAGCGTACGAGCAGTACTTC.

There are many counts of this clonotype. The genes are TRBV12-3 or TRBV12-4 and TRBJ2-2; D is unresolved. V lost 6 bases to trimming and J lost 8 bases, with 7 bases between them. The CDR3 runs to 11 residues. The chain's CDR3 is CASSGRGELFF. The CDR3 nucleotides are TGTGCCAGCAGCGGAAGGGGGGAGCTGTTTTTT.

This clonotype was recorded many times. The chain has TRBV28 and TRBJ1-5; 9 bases are a match to TRBD1. Germline V gene sequence: CDR1 MDHEN, CDR2 SYDVKM. With V trimmed by 3 bases and J by 9 bases, 3 bases remained unmatched. CDR3 length: 13 amino acids. The CDR3 protein is CASSLNRGPPQHF. The CDR3 DNA is TGTGCCAGCAGTTTGAACAGGGGGCCGCCCCAGCATTTT.

Ten or more counts support this clonotype. This rearrangement joins TRBV7-3 to TRBJ1-2; D is possibly TRBD1 (6 bases). CDR1 is SGHTA, CDR2 FQGTGA, per germline. The CDR3 consists of 15 residues. Trimming took 5 bases from V and 2 from J, leaving 15 bases between them. The CDR3 here is CASSKGGGVNYGYTF. The CDR3 DNA follows: TGTGCCAGCAGCAAAGGGGGAGGGGTCAACTATGGCTACACCTTC.

In this sample, this clonotype turned up many times. The rearrangement joins TRBV30 to TRBJ1-2; D unresolved. The CDR3 has 13 amino acids. The germline gives CDR1 GTSNPN, CDR2 SVGIG (reference sequence). Trimming cost V 7 bases and J 4 bases, with 16 bases left between them. CDR3 in DNA: TGTGCCTTTCTCCCCAGAGGGTCCTATGGCTACACCTTC. Its translation: CAFLPRGSYGYTF.

This clonotype showed up many times. The chain joins TRBV27 to TRBJ1-5; tentative D call: TRBD1 (6 bases). Trimming removed 2 bases from V and 9 bases from J, with 14 bases in between. In germline, CDR1 is MNHEY, CDR2 SMNVEV (reference sequence). The CDR3 totals 14 residues. CDR3 in DNA: TGTGCCAGCAGTTTACGGACGGACAGACCGCCCCAGCATTTT. This translates into CASSLRTDRPPQHF.

This clonotype was recorded a few times. This rearrangement joins TRBV7-2 to TRBJ1-1; TRBD1 might be the D (5 bases). The CDR3 runs to 15 residues. Deletions cut 5 bases from V and 6 bases from J, with 19 bases between. The germline V gene has CDR1 SGHTA and CDR2 FQGNSA. The CDR3 is CASSRGWARAPEAFF. CDR3 DNA: TGTGCCAGCAGCCGAGGTTGGGCCAGGGCCCCTGAAGCTTTCTTT.

Ten or more counts support this clonotype. CDR3 amino acids: CASSQVATGVTHEQYF. CDR3 DNA: TGTGCCAGCAGCCAAGTCGCCACGGGAGTTACCCACGAGCAGTACTTC. This rearrangement joins TRBV3-1 to TRBJ2-7; TRBD2 might be the D (6 bases). Germline values: CDR1 LGHDT, CDR2 YNNKEL (reference sequence). This CDR3 is 16 amino acids long. V dropped 1 base and J dropped 5 bases, with 18 bases sitting between them.

The CDR3 nucleotides are TGTGCCAGCAGCTCCACGGAGTACGAGCAGTACTTC. Translation gives CASSSTEYEQYF. This sequence joins TRBV13 and TRBJ2-7; D call uncertain. Per germline, CDR1 PRHDT and CDR2 FYEKMQ (reference sequence). V lost 4 bases and J 4 bases, leaving 8 bases between the germline ends. The CDR3 length is 12 residues.

In its sample, this clonotype was seen many times. The chain employs TRBV11-2 and TRBJ2-4, with D possibly TRBD2 on 5 matching bases. CDR3 size: 15 residues. Germline V gene data show CDR1 as SGHAT and CDR2 as FQNNGV. The ends were cut back, 1 base at V and 5 bases at J, with 12 bases in the middle. The CDR3 region is CASSLVGWGENIQYF. The CDR3 DNA follows: TGTGCCAGCAGCTTAGTTGGCTGGGGAGAAAACATTCAGTACTTC.

This clonotype showed up many times. V is TRBV19 and J is TRBJ2-7, with D unclear. Per germline, CDR1 LNHDA and CDR2 SQIVND (reference sequence). The V end was cut by 3 bases, the J end by 4 bases, with 16 bases between. The CDR3 length is 15 residues. CDR3 in amino acids: CASSIGPSQIYEQYF. CDR3 coding DNA: TGTGCCAGTAGTATCGGGCCATCCCAAATTTACGAGCAGTACTTC.

CDR3 DNA: TGTGCCAGCATTCAGCCGGTCCACTTCTCCTACGAGCAGTACTTC. Its translation: CASIQPVHFSYEQYF. The gene calls are TRBV6-1 and TRBJ2-7; D remains unclear. This CDR3 has 15 amino acids. Germline-derived CDR1 and CDR2 are MNHNS and SASEGT. V shed 7 bases and J shed 0 bases, with 16 bases lying between them.

This clonotype was recorded at least ten times. The chain has TRBV9 and TRBJ1-2, with 9 bases aligning to TRBD1. CDR1 is SGDLS, CDR2 YYNGEE, per germline. V was clipped by 4 bases and J by 5 bases; unmatched bases: 3. The CDR3 is 13 amino acids. The DNA of the CDR3 is TGTGCCAGCAGCCCCGGGACAGGGTATGGCTACACCTTC. It codes for CASSPGTGYGYTF.

The chain is built from TRBV20-1 and TRBJ2-7; D possibly corresponds to TRBD2 (6 bases). This CDR3 has 13 residues. V was cut by 2 bases and J by 6 bases, with 14 bases left in between. CDR1 DFQATT and CDR2 SNEGSKA come from the germline V gene (reference sequence). CDR3 coding DNA: TGCAGTGCTAGATCAGGTAGCGGTGGCGAGCAGTACTTC. Translated, it gives CSARSGSGGEQYF.

This clonotype has a count of ten or more. The chain uses TRBV6-1 and TRBJ2-7; 9 bases fit TRBD2. CDR3 length: 14 amino acids. Germline trimming cut 5 bases from V and 2 bases from J; bases unmatched to any gene: 4. The V gene's germline CDR1 is MNHNS and CDR2 SASEGT. The CDR3 protein is CASSKTSGAYEQYF. The CDR3 region has the DNA TGTGCCAGCAGTAAGACTAGCGGAGCCTACGAGCAGTACTTC.

The chain is built from TRBV10-3 and TRBJ1-1; 10 bases agree with TRBD1. V was pared by 9 bases and J by 3 bases, with 4 bases of the junction left unmatched. This CDR3 comprises 13 residues. Germline CDR1 reads ENHRY; CDR2 reads SYGVKD. The CDR3: CAITGTGDTEAFF. CDR3 sequence (DNA): TGTGCCATAACCGGGACAGGGGACACTGAAGCTTTCTTT.

This clonotype was seen at least ten times. The chain couples TRBV7-9 to TRBJ1-5; 9 bases line up with TRBD1. The V segment lost 5 bases and the J segment 5 bases; nucleotides outside the gene matches: 4. This CDR3 has 14 residues. The germline gives CDR1 SEHNR, CDR2 FQNEAQ (reference sequence). The CDR3, as DNA: TGTGCCAGCAGCGGGACAGGGAAGGATCAGCCCCAGCATTTT. Protein product: CASSGTGKDQPQHF.

At least ten counts were recorded for this clonotype. The rearrangement uses TRBV6-5 and TRBJ2-7; possibly TRBD2 for D (5 bases). CDR3 length: 13 residues. Trimming removed 3 bases at V and 2 bases at J, with 8 bases between. Germline V gives CDR1 MNHEY, CDR2 SVGAGI. The chain's CDR3 is CASSYLGAYEQYF. The CDR3 nucleotides are TGTGCCAGCAGTTATTTGGGAGCCTACGAGCAGTACTTC.

This clonotype came up many times. V usage is TRBV30 and J usage is TRBJ2-5; no clear D gene. Trimming removed 1 base at V and 0 bases at J, with 6 bases between. This CDR3 is built from 13 residues. Germline assignment: CDR1 GTSNPN and CDR2 SVGIG (reference sequence). The CDR3, as DNA: TGTGCCTGGAGTGCGAGGTACCAAGAGACCCAGTACTTC. Its protein product is CAWSARYQETQYF.